Below, 30 T cell receptor beta chains from the same sample are listed, as sequenced in a study of blood T cell repertoires in COVID-19. Sequenced by immunoSEQ multiplex PCR; TCRdb stores in-frame clones only, minus some. The repertoire holds about 50,000 clones, roughly 90% seen once, with around 2.2% in the top ten. The sequenced sample was peripheral blood. The receptors come from a human donor in a cohort sampled during active COVID-19.

CDR3 loop: CASSGSWGGHTGELFF. The DNA for the CDR3 is TGCGCCAGCAGTGGGTCCTGGGGGGGCCACACCGGGGAGCTGTTTTTT. The chain combines TRBV10-1 with TRBJ2-2; D perhaps matches TRBD2 (7 bases). V lost 4 bases and J lost 3, with 15 bases in between. The germline CDR1 and CDR2 sequences are WNHNN and SYGVQD (reference sequence). The CDR3 runs to 16 residues.

The J gene is TRBJ1-4, the V gene TRBV3-1 (or the pseudogene TRBV3-2); D uncertain. CDR1 and CDR2 (germline): LGHDT, YNNKEL (reference sequence). There are 12 residues in the CDR3. V lost 1 base to trimming and J lost 7 bases, with 4 bases between them. CDR3 protein: CASSQGIEKLFF. The CDR3 DNA sequence: TGTGCCAGCAGCCAAGGTATTGAAAAACTGTTTTTT.

V gene TRBV4-3 combines with J gene TRBJ2-3; 12 nucleotides match TRBD2. The CDR3 length is 16 residues. Germline-derived CDR1 and CDR2 are LGHNA and YSLEER. V gave up 3 bases and J gave up 4 bases; unmatched junction bases: 5. CDR3 residues: CASSQRLAGEADTQYF. The CDR3 DNA reads TGCGCCAGCAGCCAGCGACTAGCGGGAGAGGCAGATACGCAGTATTTT.

The chain uses TRBV14 and TRBJ1-2; 9 positions agree with TRBD1. Per the germline V gene, CDR1 is SGHDN and CDR2 is FVKESK. Germline trimming cut 10 bases from V and 5 bases from J; bases unmatched to any gene: 11. This CDR3 spans 14 amino acids. CDR3 in DNA: TGTGCCACTAGTGCACAGGGGGCTGGGTATGGCTACACCTTC. Translation gives CATSAQGAGYGYTF. Variable domain in full (rest from reference TRBV14 and TRBJ1-2): EAGVTQFPSHSVIEKGQTVTLRCDPISGHDNLYWYRRVMGKEIKFLLHFVKESKQDESGMPNNRFLAERTGGTYSTLKVQPAELEDSGVYFCATSAQGAGYGYTFGSGTRLTVV.

This clone occurred once. The chain employs TRBV5-6 and TRBJ2-1, with TRBD2 matching 10 bases. CDR3 length: 15 residues. Germline V gene sequence: CDR1 SGHDT, CDR2 YYEEEE. Trimming took 6 bases from V and 5 from J; bases not matched to a gene: 8. The CDR3 loop is CASNDLAGGNNEQFF. The CDR3 nucleotides are TGTGCCAGCAACGACTTAGCGGGAGGCAACAATGAGCAGTTCTTC.

The chain links TRBV28 to TRBJ2-7, with D possibly matching TRBD1 (5 bases). V shed 3 bases and J shed 4 bases, with 7 bases lying between them. The CDR3 loop spans 12 amino acids. Germline lookup yields CDR1 MDHEN and CDR2 SYDVKM. This chain's CDR3 is CASSFTGYEQYF. In DNA, the CDR3 is TGTGCCAGCAGTTTCACAGGTTACGAGCAGTACTTC.

The chain recombines TRBV10-3 with TRBJ2-7; 8 bases line up with TRBD1. Losses at the gene ends were 7 bases for V and 3 bases for J; bases not matched to a gene: 5. CDR3 size: 13 residues. CDR1 is ENHRY, CDR2 SYGVKD, per germline. CDR3 DNA sequence: TGTGCCATCACGGGTGGACAGGGCTACGAGCAGTACTTC. Its translation is CAITGGQGYEQYF.

The chain combines TRBV2 with TRBJ2-5; TRBD2 is a possible D gene (6 bases). The germline gives CDR1 SNHLY, CDR2 FYNNEI. There are 15 residues in the CDR3. V gave up 3 bases and J gave up 7 bases, with 18 bases separating them. The CDR3 sequence is CASSDFGGAQPTQYF. The CDR3 DNA is TGTGCCAGCAGTGACTTCGGAGGGGCACAGCCGACCCAGTACTTC.

The count of this clone is one. This rearrangement joins TRBV11-2 to TRBJ2-3; 7 bases align to TRBD1. The V gene end was trimmed by 1 base and the J gene end by 0 bases; junction bases not matched to a gene: 1. The CDR3 runs 15 residues. Germline loops: CDR1 SGHAT, CDR2 FQNNGV. This CDR3 reads CASSLGGQSTDTQYF. The CDR3 DNA reads TGTGCCAGCAGCTTAGGGGGACAGAGCACAGATACGCAGTATTTT.

The V gene is TRBV10-3, the J gene TRBJ2-1, with TRBD2 identical over 8 bases. With 4 bases clipped from V and 8 bases from J, the junction kept 10 bases outside the gene matches. CDR1 and CDR2 (germline): ENHRY, SYGVKD. The CDR3 spans 15 residues. CDR3 in DNA: TGTGCCATCAGTGGGATCGGGACTAGGGGCGATGAGCAGTTCTTC. It yields the protein CAISGIGTRGDEQFF.

V gene TRBV10-2 combines with J gene TRBJ1-5; no clear D. Trimming left V 9 bases short and J 5 bases short, with 20 bases between. CDR1 and CDR2 (germline): WSHSY, SAAADI. CDR3 length: 15 residues. The CDR3 region has the DNA TGCGCCAGTGGGTCCTCCGGAGGCGGGTATCAGCCCCAGCATTTT. It encodes CASGSSGGGYQPQHF.

The chain has TRBV2 and TRBJ1-5; tentative D call: TRBD1 (6 bases). Trimming stripped 6 bases from V and 5 bases from J, with 11 bases between. Germline lookup yields CDR1 SNHLY and CDR2 FYNNEI. The CDR3 loop spans 13 amino acids. CDR3 nucleotide sequence: TGTGCCAGCAGCACAGGGATGGATCAGCCCCAGCATTTT. This encodes CASSTGMDQPQHF.

This sequence joins TRBV11-2 and TRBJ1-2; 8 bases are shared with TRBD1. J lost 8 bases, V lost 8 bases, and 4 bases had no gene match. Looked up from germline, CDR1 is SGHAT and CDR2 is FQNNGV. The CDR3 has 11 amino acids. CDR3 sequence (DNA): TGTGCCAGCCGGGACAGGAGGGGCTACACCTTC. As protein: CASRDRRGYTF.

The CDR3 region is CASRMGQSFRETQYF. For the CDR3, the DNA is TGCGCCAGCAGAATGGGACAGTCCTTTCGAGAGACCCAGTACTTC. The chain is built from TRBV4-1 and TRBJ2-5, with 7 bases aligning to TRBD1. The CDR3 consists of 15 residues. The junction had 11 bases not matched to a gene; V was cut back by 6 bases and J by 4 bases. Germline CDR1 and CDR2: MGHRA and YSYEKL.

This chain links TRBV5-1 with TRBJ2-5, with D tentatively TRBD1 (5 bases). The germline gives CDR1 SGHRS, CDR2 YFSETQ. The CDR3 has 14 residues. Trimming cost V 5 bases and J 4 bases, with 15 bases left between them. The CDR3: CASSGASVRETQYF. For the CDR3, the DNA is TGCGCCAGCAGTGGGGCCTCGGTGCGAGAGACCCAGTACTTC. Looking up the rest from reference TRBV5-1 and TRBJ2-5 gives the full variable domain: KAGVTQTPRYLIKTRGQQVTLSCSPISGHRSVSWYQQTPGQGLQFLFEYFSETQRNKGNFPGRFSGRQFSNSRSEMNVSTLELGDSALYLCASSGASVRETQYFGPGTRLLVL.

The rearrangement uses TRBV19 and TRBJ1-4, with D perhaps matching TRBD1 (6 bases). The germline V and J ends were trimmed by 6 bases and 7 bases, with 15 bases remaining between them. This CDR3 has 14 residues. Germline-derived CDR1 and CDR2 are LNHDA and SQIVND (reference sequence). CDR3: CASSNRAVGEKLFF. The DNA for the CDR3 is TGTGCCAGTAGCAACAGGGCCGTGGGTGAAAAACTGTTTTTT.

This chain connects TRBV9 to TRBJ2-2; 8 bases map to TRBD1. CDR1 is SGDLS, CDR2 YYNGEE, per germline. The CDR3 is 15 residues long. V shed 0 bases, J shed 5 bases, and the junction held 3 bases outside the gene matches. CDR3 sequence reads: CASSVARQGTGELFF. The CDR3 region has the DNA TGTGCCAGCAGCGTAGCACGACAGGGGACCGGGGAGCTGTTTTTT. The full variable domain, completed using reference TRBV9 and TRBJ2-2, is DSGVTQTPKHLITATGQRVTLRCSPRSGDLSVYWYQQSLDQGLQFLIQYYNGEERAKGNILERFSAQQFPDLHSELNLSSLELGDSALYFCASSVARQGTGELFFGEGSRLTVL.

The chain carries TRBV6-2 or TRBV6-3 and TRBJ1-5; D ambiguous. With 3 bases removed from V and 5 bases from J, the gap between germline ends came to 5 bases. The CDR3 is 12 residues long. Per the germline V gene, CDR1 is MNHEY and CDR2 is SVGEGT. The CDR3 here is CASSYTYQPQHF. In DNA, the CDR3 is TGTGCCAGCAGTTATACTTATCAGCCCCAGCATTTT.

As for this clone: Other DNA sequences in the same sample also yield this CDR3. This sequence joins TRBV5-6 and TRBJ2-2; D is uncertain. The length of the CDR3 is 14 residues. Looked up from germline, CDR1 is SGHDT and CDR2 is YYEEEE. Trimming removed 4 bases at V and 2 bases at J, with 9 bases between. The CDR3 region is CASSPTRNTGELFF. The CDR3 DNA reads as TGTGCCAGCAGCCCCACAAGAAACACCGGGGAGCTGTTTTTT.

The genes are TRBV29-1 and TRBJ1-2, with 10 bases identical to TRBD1. This CDR3 spans 14 amino acids. Germline trimming cut 1 base from V and 7 bases from J; bases unmatched to any gene: 6. CDR1 is SQVTM, CDR2 ANQGSEA, per germline. The CDR3 bases are TGCAGCGTTGAAGTCGGGACAGGGGTGGCTGGCTACACCTTC. Translation gives CSVEVGTGVAGYTF.

V usage is TRBV7-2 and J usage is TRBJ1-4, with TRBD1 identical over 7 bases. V lost 3 bases, J lost 4 bases, and 5 bases stayed unmatched. Germline V gene lookup returns CDR1 SGHTA and CDR2 FQGNSA. This CDR3 region has 15 residues. CDR3 residues: CASSLRTGLNEKLFF. CDR3 bases: TGTGCCAGCAGCTTGAGGACAGGCCTTAATGAAAAACTGTTTTTT.

V gene TRBV24-1 combines with J gene TRBJ2-5; possibly TRBD2 for D (5 bases). The length of the CDR3 is 12 residues. V lost 12 bases to trimming and J lost 5 bases, with 15 bases between them. Germline V lookup: CDR1 KGHDR, CDR2 SFDVKD. As DNA, the CDR3 is TGTGCCGTCCCGTCCGGCGGGGAGACCCAGTACTTC. Translation: CAVPSGGETQYF.

This clone showed up just once. The chain joins TRBV18 to TRBJ2-7; weak D call: TRBD1 (5 bases). V shed 0 bases and J shed 2 bases, with 8 bases lying between them. Germline CDR1 and CDR2: KGHSH and LQKENI. CDR3 size: 14 residues. The CDR3 coding sequence is TGTGCCAGCTCACCACCGGGGCGAACCTACGAGCAGTACTTC. It codes for CASSPPGRTYEQYF.

The V call is TRBV18, the J call TRBJ1-2; unclear D gene. The germline V gene encodes CDR1 KGHSH and CDR2 LQKENI. The length of the CDR3 is 15 residues. Trimming removed 0 bases at V and 2 bases at J, with 10 bases between. CDR3 sequence (DNA): TGTGCCAGCTCACCACCGATCCACACCAACTATGGCTACACCTTC. Translated: CASSPPIHTNYGYTF.

This clone appeared a single time. The V call is TRBV5-6, the J call TRBJ2-7; possible D gene TRBD1, 6 bases. V was cut by 0 bases and J by 4 bases, with 14 bases left in between. Germline V gives CDR1 SGHDT, CDR2 YYEEEE. This CDR3 is 15 amino acids long. The CDR3: CASSLAPDSFYEQYF. DNA for the CDR3: TGTGCCAGCAGCTTGGCCCCGGACAGCTTTTACGAGCAGTACTTC.

The rearrangement uses TRBV30 and TRBJ1-2, with 8 bases lining up with TRBD1. Trimming cost V 0 bases and J 10 bases; bases outside gene matches: 4. CDR1 is GTSNPN, CDR2 SVGIG, per germline (reference sequence). This CDR3 comprises 12 residues. The DNA of the CDR3 is TGTGCCTGGAGTGTGACCAGGGGGCTCTACACCTTC. As protein: CAWSVTRGLYTF. Supplemented by reference TRBV30 and TRBJ1-2, the full variable domain reads SQTIHQWPATLVQPVGSPLSLECTVEGTSNPNLYWYRQAAGRGLQLLFYSVGIGQISSEVPQNLSASRPQDRQFILSSKKLLLSDSGFYLCAWSVTRGLYTFGSGTRLTVV.

The rearrangement joins TRBV7-9 to TRBJ2-5, with unresolved D. V shed 8 bases and J shed 4 bases, with 23 bases lying between them. The CDR3 length is 16 residues. Germline CDR1 SEHNR, CDR2 FQNEAQ (reference sequence). In DNA, the CDR3 is TGTGCCAGCGAAGAGGTAGCATGGCGGAAGTCAGAGACCCAGTACTTC. Its translation: CASEEVAWRKSETQYF.

The J gene is TRBJ2-5, the V gene TRBV5-4; 9 bases are a match to TRBD1. Germline assignment: CDR1 SGHNT and CDR2 YYREEE (reference sequence). The CDR3 extends over 15 amino acids. V lost 0 bases and J lost 5; bases outside the gene matches: 5. The CDR3 DNA follows: TGTGCCAGCAGCTTGGACAGGGGGCAATGGGAGACCCAGTACTTC. Encoded protein: CASSLDRGQWETQYF.

This clone was recorded once. This chain uses TRBV19 with TRBJ2-7; 8 bases fit TRBD1. The CDR3 has 14 amino acids. Losses at the gene ends were 4 bases for V and 2 bases for J; bases not matched to a gene: 4. Germline assignment: CDR1 LNHDA and CDR2 SQIVND (reference sequence). CDR3: CASSTDRGPYEQYF. The CDR3 DNA reads TGTGCCAGTAGTACCGACAGGGGCCCCTACGAGCAGTACTTC.

The chain is built from TRBV7-9 and TRBJ1-4, with D perhaps TRBD1 (5 bases). V lost 2 bases, J lost 4 bases, and 14 bases lay in between. The CDR3 runs 16 residues. CDR1 and CDR2 (germline): SEHNR, FQNEAQ (reference sequence). The CDR3 DNA is TGTGCCAGCAGCTTAACTCGACAGATAGTTAATGAAAAACTGTTTTTT. Translation: CASSLTRQIVNEKLFF.